This T cell receptor beta chain comes out of a study of patients and donors after allogeneic stem cell transplantation. TCRdb re-called the RT-PCR reads through MiXCR, storing one row per CDR3 protein. The table includes approximately 430,000 distinct CDR3 sequences, 16% detected once. Sequencing input: blood, either unsorted or a sorted T cell fraction (not recorded which). The sequence was obtained from a human donor who was either an allogeneic HSCT recipient or a stem cell or donor lymphocyte infusion donor (not recorded which). It is not recorded whose cells these are; they may come from a transplant donor.

As DNA, the CDR3 is TGTGCCAGCGGACGAGTTGTGCAGGGAAGTGGCTACACCTTC. Its translation is CASGRVVQGSGYTF. The chain combines TRBV28 with TRBJ1-2; TRBD1 is a possible D gene (5 bases). The CDR3 runs 14 residues. V lost 8 bases to trimming and J lost 7 bases, with 20 bases between them. The germline gives CDR1 MDHEN, CDR2 SYDVKM.